This record looks at one T cell receptor beta chain sequence and its context. Trimming took 4 bases from V and 5 from J, leaving 23 bases between them. Germline CDR1 is MNHEY and CDR2 is SMNVEV (reference sequence). CDR3 size: 17 residues. This specimen comes from a study of OX40 agonist ivuxolimab in advanced cancers. Assay: immunoSEQ multiplex PCR; the TCRdb copy retains only in-frame clones and omits some. Here the sample spans 81,000 or so clones, under 95% being singletons. V gene TRBV27 combines with J gene TRBJ2-5; perhaps TRBD1 as D (6 bases). The starting material was CD4+ or CD8+ T cells sorted from blood, obtained in a trial of the OX40 agonist ivuxolimab. This sequence was found in an adult with an advanced solid tumor such as melanoma, head and neck, liver or kidney cancer. The CDR3 region is CASSSLYGFKGEETQYF. The CDR3 DNA reads TGTGCCAGCAGTTCCCTTTACGGGTTTAAGGGGGAGGAGACCCAGTACTTC.